Each of the 31 T cell receptor beta chains below was sequenced from the same sample in a study of T cell changes during pregnancy in multiple sclerosis. Assay used: immunoSEQ multiplex PCR; TCRdb lists only in-frame clones, some missing. The data hold over 65,000 clones, with about 89% observed a single time. The material sequenced was peripheral blood, taken in the second trimester of pregnancy. The receptors derive from a female donor with multiple sclerosis, enrolled in a pregnancy study.

CDR3 protein: CASSLAGAGELFF. The CDR3 DNA reads as TGTGCCAGCTCCCTAGCGGGGGCCGGGGAGCTGTTTTTT. The V gene is TRBV7-3, the J gene TRBJ2-2; 10 positions agree with TRBD2. The CDR3 is 13 amino acids. In germline, CDR1 is SGHTA, CDR2 FQGTGA. The ends lost 8 bases at V and 6 bases at J; junction bases unmatched: 3. The variable domain in full, with the rest retrieved from reference TRBV7-3 and TRBJ2-2, is GAGVSQTPSNKVTEKGKYVELRCDPISGHTALYWYRQSLGQGPEFLIYFQGTGAADDSGLPNDRFFAVRPEGSVSTLKIQRTERGDSAVYLCASSLAGAGELFFGEGSRLTVL.

The genes are TRBV6-6 and TRBJ1-1; no firm D call. V was trimmed by 6 bases and J by 2 bases, leaving 16 bases between them. CDR3 size: 15 residues. CDR1 MNHNY and CDR2 SVGAGI come from the germline V gene (reference sequence). The CDR3 DNA reads TGTGCCAGCAGCCCCGATTCGCTAATAAACACTGAAGCTTTCTTT. As protein: CASSPDSLINTEAFF.

The chain carries TRBV11-2 and TRBJ2-1, with 9 bases matching TRBD1. The CDR3 is made up of 14 amino acids. J lost 4 bases, V lost 10 bases, and 8 bases had no gene match. In germline, CDR1 is SGHAT, CDR2 FQNNGV. The CDR3 sequence is CAIARQGGYNEQFF. CDR3 in DNA: TGTGCCATCGCGCGACAGGGGGGTTACAATGAGCAGTTCTTC.

J is TRBJ1-5 and V is TRBV2; D possibly corresponds to TRBD1 (6 bases). Germline V lookup: CDR1 SNHLY, CDR2 FYNNEI. The V and J ends lost 3 bases and 4 bases respectively, with 10 bases between them. This CDR3 region has 14 residues. The CDR3 DNA is TGTGCCAGCAGTGAGGGGGCTCCTAATCAGCCCCAGCATTTT. Residues: CASSEGAPNQPQHF.

The rearrangement links TRBV19 to TRBJ2-2; D possibly corresponds to TRBD1 (5 bases). From germline, CDR1 is LNHDA and CDR2 SQIVND (reference sequence). V was trimmed by 8 bases and J by 0 bases, leaving 10 bases between them. The CDR3 sequence is 14 residues long. The CDR3 region is CASRRETNTGELFF. The CDR3, as DNA: TGTGCCAGTCGCAGGGAAACGAACACCGGGGAGCTGTTTTTT.

The CDR3, as DNA: TGTGCCAGTGAGAGGACAGGGGGCACTGAAGCTTTCTTT. As protein: CASERTGGTEAFF. The chain recombines TRBV19 with TRBJ1-1; 10 positions match TRBD1. CDR3 length: 13 residues. The germline CDR1 and CDR2 sequences are LNHDA and SQIVND (reference sequence). V trimming: 8 bases; J trimming: 4 bases; junction bases outside the gene matches: 4.

Here the CDR3 reads CASSEEANSPLHF. The CDR3, as DNA: TGTGCCAGCAGTGAGGAGGCCAATTCACCCCTCCACTTT. This chain links TRBV2 with TRBJ1-6; no definite D call. V was shortened by 3 bases and J by 7 bases, with 7 bases between the two germline ends. Germline values: CDR1 SNHLY, CDR2 FYNNEI. This CDR3 spans 13 amino acids. The whole variable domain, filled in from reference TRBV2 and TRBJ1-6, reads EPEVTQTPSHQVTQMGQEVILRCVPISNHLYFYWYRQILGQKVEFLVSFYNNEISEKSEIFDDQFSVERPDGSNFTLKIRSTKLEDSAMYFCASSEEANSPLHFGNGTRLTVT.

The chain joins TRBV10-2 to TRBJ2-3; 13 nucleotides match TRBD2. Germline loops: CDR1 WSHSY, CDR2 SAAADI. The CDR3 is 18 amino acids. The V and J ends lost 6 bases and 3 bases, in that order; junction bases with no gene match: 12. The CDR3 sequence is CASSQLAGGPTGTDTQYF. DNA for the CDR3: TGCGCCAGCAGCCAACTAGCGGGGGGGCCAACTGGAACAGATACGCAGTATTTT.

The chain employs TRBV28 and TRBJ1-4, with 11 nucleotides matching TRBD1. This CDR3 is built from 14 residues. CDR1 and CDR2 (germline): MDHEN, SYDVKM. The ends lost 10 bases at V and 4 bases at J; junction bases unmatched: 5. The CDR3 DNA is TGTGCCACGGGACAGGGGGGTCGTAATGAAAAACTGTTTTTT. Amino acids: CATGQGGRNEKLFF. The variable domain in full, completed from reference TRBV28 and TRBJ1-4, reads DVKVTQSSRYLVKRTGEKVFLECVQDMDHENMFWYRQDPGLGLRLIYFSYDVKMKEKGDIPEGYSVSREKKERFSLILESASTNQTSMYLCATGQGGRNEKLFFGSGTQLSVL.

The chain uses TRBV7-2 and TRBJ2-5, with a possible D match to TRBD1 (6 bases). CDR3 length: 13 amino acids. Germline assignment: CDR1 SGHTA and CDR2 FQGNSA. Trimming cost V 6 bases and J 5 bases, with 13 bases left between them. The CDR3 region is CASRRTGKETQYF. The CDR3, as DNA: TGTGCCAGCAGACGAACAGGGAAGGAGACCCAGTACTTC.

This chain uses TRBV9 with TRBJ2-5; TRBD2 matches at 7 bases. The CDR3 is 18 amino acids. After removal of 0 bases from V and 4 bases from J, the junction contained 15 bases not matched to a gene. Germline lookup yields CDR1 SGDLS and CDR2 YYNGEE. CDR3 nucleotides: TGTGCCAGCAGCGTAGGGGAGTTTGGGGGGGGGAGTGGAGAGACCCAGTACTTC. Translating it yields CASSVGEFGGGSGETQYF.

J is TRBJ2-7 and V is TRBV4-2, with a possible D match to TRBD2 (6 bases). Germline V CDR1 and CDR2: LGHNA, YNFKEQ. Trimming left V 5 bases short and J 3 bases short, with 11 bases between. CDR3 length: 13 amino acids. The CDR3 DNA reads TGTGCCAGCAGCGCGGGACTCCACTACGAGCAGTACTTC. Its protein is CASSAGLHYEQYF.

The chain is built from TRBV18 and TRBJ2-7; 7 nucleotides match TRBD1. The CDR3 loop spans 17 amino acids. The V segment lost 2 bases and the J segment 1 base; nucleotides outside the gene matches: 11. Per germline, CDR1 KGHSH and CDR2 LQKENI. The CDR3 bases are TGTGCCAGCTCACCAGTTGCAATGGGACAGATGTCCTACGAGCAGTACTTC. Translating it yields CASSPVAMGQMSYEQYF.

This clone was counted a few times. The rearrangement joins TRBV7-2 to TRBJ1-6, with 7 bases aligning to TRBD1. V trimming: 4 bases; J trimming: 8 bases; junction bases outside the gene matches: 8. The CDR3 is 15 amino acids. CDR1 is SGHTA and CDR2 is FQGNSA in the germline V gene. The CDR3 DNA is TGTGCCAGCAGCTACCCGACAGGGAAGTATTCACCCCTCCACTTT. Protein product: CASSYPTGKYSPLHF.

The V and J genes are TRBV4-1 and TRBJ1-2; D is unresolved. This CDR3 has 16 residues. Germline V gene sequence: CDR1 MGHRA, CDR2 YSYEKL. Between the trimmed V and J ends, which lost 5 bases and 8 bases, there was a span of 24 bases. CDR3 coding DNA: TGCGCCAGCAGCTCCAGCGGAGGGAGAGGGTATGGGGGCTACACCTTC. It translates to CASSSSGGRGYGGYTF.

The sample holds one count of this clone. The V gene is TRBV30, the J gene TRBJ1-2; 7 positions match TRBD1. Trimming removed 0 bases from V and 4 bases from J; junction bases left unmatched: 8. There are 15 residues in the CDR3. Looked up from germline, CDR1 is GTSNPN and CDR2 is SVGIG (reference sequence). The CDR3 loop is CAWSVPTGKAYGYTF. The CDR3 nucleotides read TGTGCCTGGAGTGTCCCGACAGGGAAGGCCTATGGCTACACCTTC. The full variable domain, completed using reference TRBV30 and TRBJ1-2, is SQTIHQWPATLVQPVGSPLSLECTVEGTSNPNLYWYRQAAGRGLQLLFYSVGIGQISSEVPQNLSASRPQDRQFILSSKKLLLSDSGFYLCAWSVPTGKAYGYTFGSGTRLTVV.

V gene TRBV6-5 combines with J gene TRBJ2-2, with a tentative D call TRBD2 (6 bases). V was pared by 4 bases and J by 6 bases, with 15 bases between. CDR3 length equals 15 residues. CDR1 is MNHEY, CDR2 SVGAGI, per germline. CDR3 DNA: TGTGCCAGCAGTTCCCCTTGGGGGGTCGCCGGGGAGCTGTTTTTT. Translated: CASSSPWGVAGELFF.

V usage is TRBV4-2 and J usage is TRBJ1-2; TRBD1 matches at 7 bases. J was trimmed by 7 bases and V by 1 base; bases with no gene match: 15. CDR1 and CDR2 (germline): LGHNA, YNFKEQ. This CDR3 region has 17 residues. The CDR3 DNA reads TGTGCCAGCAGCCAAGGAGTGGAAGGGGGCGCTATCCGTGGCTACACCTTC. This translates into CASSQGVEGGAIRGYTF.

V gene TRBV9 combines with J gene TRBJ1-3; possible D gene TRBD1, 5 bases. CDR1 and CDR2 (germline): SGDLS, YYNGEE. CDR3 size: 14 residues. V was trimmed by 5 bases and J by 3 bases, leaving 12 bases between them. CDR3 sequence: CASRPPQGGNTIYF. The CDR3 coding sequence is TGTGCCAGCAGGCCCCCCCAGGGTGGAAACACCATATATTTT.

V gene TRBV19 combines with J gene TRBJ1-3, with a weak D call TRBD1 (6 bases). The CDR3 contains 15 residues. Germline lookup yields CDR1 LNHDA and CDR2 SQIVND (reference sequence). The V end was cut by 5 bases, the J end by 0 bases, with 11 bases between. The CDR3 DNA follows: TGTGCCAGTAGTCTTGGACAGCTCTCTGGAAACACCATATATTTT. It codes for CASSLGQLSGNTIYF.

The count of this clone is one. The chain combines TRBV2 with TRBJ2-7; possibly TRBD1 for D (6 bases). Germline V gene lookup returns CDR1 SNHLY and CDR2 FYNNEI. This CDR3 is 15 amino acids long. Trimming took 6 bases from V and 4 from J, leaving 19 bases between them. CDR3 DNA sequence: TGTGCCAGCAGGGACGACAGGTCGGGAATATACGAGCAGTACTTC. Protein product: CASRDDRSGIYEQYF.

The rearrangement links TRBV12-5 to TRBJ1-4; no clear D gene. V lost 0 bases, J lost 4 bases, and 24 bases lay in between. The germline V gene encodes CDR1 LGHNT and CDR2 FRNRAP. This CDR3 region has 20 residues. The CDR3 spells CASGLVPSQEVTRFNEKLFF. CDR3 DNA sequence: TGTGCTAGTGGTTTGGTACCGTCTCAGGAGGTAACCCGGTTTAATGAAAAACTGTTTTTT.

The genes are TRBV7-2 and TRBJ2-7, with unresolved D. Germline V gives CDR1 SGHTA, CDR2 FQGNSA. Trimming took off 5 bases at V and 4 bases at J, with 12 bases between the two ends. The CDR3 contains 13 residues. DNA of the CDR3: TGTGCCAGCAGCATCGACTGGATTTACGAGCAGTACTTC. It yields the protein CASSIDWIYEQYF.

The rearrangement links TRBV30 to TRBJ1-4; no firm D call. Germline lookup yields CDR1 GTSNPN and CDR2 SVGIG (reference sequence). This CDR3 is built from 13 residues. V was shortened by 3 bases and J by 8 bases, with 13 bases between the two germline ends. The CDR3 loop reads CAWRGRRKEKLFF. As DNA, the CDR3 is TGTGCCTGGAGAGGCAGGCGAAAAGAAAAACTGTTTTTT.

The V and J genes are TRBV21-1 and TRBJ1-1; whether TRBD1, the table's D call, matches the DNA was not checked. TRBV21-1 is shown as a pseudogene. The CDR3 has 17 residues. In DNA form, the CDR3 reads TGTGCCAGCAGCAAGGGGATAACAGGGGGCTTGAACACTGAAGCTTTCTTT. Protein sequence: CASSKGITGGLNTEAFF.

The chain links TRBV4-3 to TRBJ1-1; tentative D call: TRBD1 (5 bases). V lost 1 base and J 5 bases, leaving 14 bases between the germline ends. This CDR3 is 15 amino acids long. Per the germline V gene, CDR1 is LGHNA and CDR2 is YSLEER. CDR3 region: CASSQAAGGWTEAFF. CDR3 DNA: TGCGCCAGCAGCCAAGCAGCGGGGGGTTGGACTGAAGCTTTCTTT.

V usage is TRBV4-2 and J usage is TRBJ2-7; D possibly corresponds to TRBD1 (6 bases). Germline V gene data show CDR1 as LGHNA and CDR2 as YNFKEQ. The germline V and J ends were trimmed by 0 bases and 2 bases, with 11 bases remaining between them. CDR3 length: 15 residues. CDR3 protein: CASSQEPGETYEQYF. The DNA for the CDR3 is TGTGCCAGCAGCCAAGAGCCAGGGGAGACCTACGAGCAGTACTTC.

The genes are TRBV19 and TRBJ2-6; TRBD1 matches at 7 bases. CDR1 LNHDA and CDR2 SQIVND come from the germline V gene (reference sequence). The junction had 9 bases not matched to a gene; V was cut back by 7 bases and J by 0 bases. The CDR3 is 17 residues long. CDR3 region: CASTPDRLISGANVLTF. CDR3 coding DNA: TGTGCCAGTACCCCGGACAGGCTAATCTCTGGGGCCAACGTCCTGACTTTC.

The rearrangement links TRBV9 to TRBJ2-1; possible D gene TRBD2, 7 bases. The CDR3 runs to 16 residues. Germline values: CDR1 SGDLS, CDR2 YYNGEE. The germline V and J ends were trimmed by 0 bases and 1 base, with 11 bases remaining between them. CDR3 in DNA: TGTGCCAGCAGCGTAGGTGAGGGGGGGTCCTACAATGAGCAGTTCTTC. This encodes CASSVGEGGSYNEQFF.

The chain couples TRBV5-8 to TRBJ2-5, with D perhaps matching TRBD1 (5 bases). With 0 bases removed from V and 5 bases from J, the gap between germline ends came to 11 bases. Germline V gene sequence: CDR1 SGHTS, CDR2 YDEGEE. The CDR3 extends over 14 amino acids. The CDR3 nucleotides are TGTGCCAGCAGCTTGGACAGGAGTACGGAGACCCAGTACTTC. Translated: CASSLDRSTETQYF. Variable domain in full (rest from reference TRBV5-8 and TRBJ2-5): EAGVTQSPTHLIKTRGQQATLRCSPISGHTSVYWYQQALGLGLQFLLWYDEGEERNRGNFPPRFSGRQFPNYSSELNVNALELEDSALYLCASSLDRSTETQYFGPGTRLLVL.

This clone was seen only once. The chain recombines TRBV2 with TRBJ2-5; D uncertain. In germline, CDR1 is SNHLY, CDR2 FYNNEI. The V and J ends lost 7 bases and 3 bases respectively, with 6 bases between them. CDR3 length: 11 residues. As DNA, the CDR3 is TGTGCCAGCACTACGAAAGAGACCCAGTACTTC. Translating it yields CASTTKETQYF.